The text below deals with one T cell receptor beta chain. The data stem from a study of T cells after yellow fever vaccination. The CDR3 loop spans 17 amino acids. Germline V gene sequence: CDR1 SGDLS, CDR2 YYNGEE. V was cut by 1 base and J by 3 bases, with 19 bases left in between. TCRdb reprocessed the 5' RACE reads via MiXCR and lists one record per CDR3 protein. The sample shows about 630,000 distinct CDR3 sequences, roughly 12% of them seen only once. The material sequenced was PBMCs, taken on the day of the yellow fever booster vaccination. The chain recombines TRBV9 with TRBJ2-5; D call uncertain. This receptor was taken from a man aged 30 to 45 who received the YFV17D yellow fever vaccine. The CDR3 sequence is CASSVRGLGNLKETQYF. In DNA form, the CDR3 reads TGTGCCAGCAGCGTACGTGGGCTGGGGAATTTGAAAGAGACCCAGTACTTC.